This T cell receptor (beta chain) is drawn from a study of cytomegalovirus exposure and HLA in healthy donors. From germline, CDR1 is SGHRS and CDR2 YFSETQ. The CDR3 consists of 16 residues. The junction had 6 bases not matched to a gene; V was cut back by 0 bases and J by 5 bases. In the PCR, 60 Vbeta and 13 Jbeta primers were used. Some clones are missing from TCRdb's copy, which holds only in-frame ones; the method was immunoSEQ multiplex PCR. Of 78,000 or so clones in the sample, 62% were seen once. This clonotype was sampled from a male donor in good health and CMV-seropositive. Sample: PBMCs. The chain employs TRBV5-1 and TRBJ2-5; TRBD2 matches at 11 bases. In nucleotides, the CDR3 is TGCGCCAGCAGCTTGGGCACTAGCGGGAGTTTTGAGACCCAGTACTTC. It yields the protein CASSLGTSGSFETQYF.